This T cell receptor beta chain was identified during a study of T cell responses to AZD1222 COVID-19 vaccine. Findings and limits, study-wide: It should be noted that donors were predominantly white British and more often female, and clonal diversity was possibly underestimated. An increase in Spike-specific TCR breadth and depth was observed after two AZD1222 doses. Unmutated regions of variants are reportedly targeted by nearly half of spike-specific TCRs.

Libraries were prepared by immunoSEQ multiplex PCR; TCRdb keeps only in-frame clonotypes and omits some of them. The data show 150,000 to 200,000 clones, 85% to 95% seen once. Germline CDR1 and CDR2: LGHDT and YNNKEL (reference sequence). Germline trimming cut 3 bases from V and 4 bases from J; bases unmatched to any gene: 3. The CDR3 sequence is 15 residues long. As regards this clone: The antigen remains unidentified.

The clonotype comes from an adult in good health. This material consisted of peripheral blood, taken on day 0 of AZD1222 vaccination. The chain has TRBV3-1 (or the pseudogene TRBV3-2) and TRBJ2-5; TRBD2 agrees at 12 bases. CDR3 in DNA: TGTGCCAGCAGCCAGAGACTAGCGGGGGTAGAGACCCAGTACTTC. As protein: CASSQRLAGVETQYF.